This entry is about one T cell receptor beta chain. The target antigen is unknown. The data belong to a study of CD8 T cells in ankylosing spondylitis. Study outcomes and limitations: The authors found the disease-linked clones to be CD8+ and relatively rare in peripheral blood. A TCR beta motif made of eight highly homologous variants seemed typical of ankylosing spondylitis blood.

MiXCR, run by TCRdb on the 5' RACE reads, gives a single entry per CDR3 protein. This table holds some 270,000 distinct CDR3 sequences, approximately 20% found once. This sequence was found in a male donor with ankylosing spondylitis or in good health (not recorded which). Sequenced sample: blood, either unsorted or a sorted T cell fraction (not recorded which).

The CDR3 loop reads CASSLDSGLSSYNEQFF. As DNA, the CDR3 is TGTGCCAGCAGCTTAGATTCCGGGTTGAGCTCCTACAATGAGCAGTTCTTC. The chain couples TRBV11-2 to TRBJ2-1; no reliable D call. The CDR3 runs 17 residues. V dropped 0 bases and J dropped 0 bases, with 12 bases sitting between them. From germline, CDR1 is SGHAT and CDR2 FQNNGV.